Below are 25 T cell receptor beta chains sequenced from a single sample in a study of blood T cell repertoires in COVID-19. The method was immunoSEQ multiplex PCR; TCRdb's version includes in-frame clones alone and lacks a portion of them. The table has some 210,000 clones, 92% seen once. Input material: peripheral blood. All receptors derive from a man aged 55 to 70 with COVID-19, enrolled during active disease.

The V call is TRBV15, the J call TRBJ1-2; weak D call: TRBD1 (5 bases). The ends were cut back, 8 bases at V and 1 base at J, with 23 bases in the middle. The CDR3 has 17 residues. The germline gives CDR1 LNHNV, CDR2 YYDKDF (reference sequence). CDR3 protein: CATSSWGVVPVNYGYTF. The CDR3 DNA reads as TGTGCCACCTCGAGCTGGGGCGTAGTACCCGTTAACTATGGCTACACCTTC.

The CDR3, as DNA: TGTGCCAGCAGCTGGACAGGGGAGGCCACAGATACGCAGTATTTT. It specifies CASSWTGEATDTQYF. V usage is TRBV5-4 and J usage is TRBJ2-3; 9 bases match TRBD1. With V trimmed by 3 bases and J by 2 bases, 4 bases remained unmatched. Germline V CDR1 and CDR2: SGHNT, YYREEE (reference sequence). The CDR3 is 15 residues long.

V usage is TRBV3-1 (or the pseudogene TRBV3-2) and J usage is TRBJ1-3; no reliable D call. V was trimmed by 3 bases and J by 4 bases, leaving 16 bases between them. Germline CDR1 reads LGHDT; CDR2 reads YNNKEL (reference sequence). The CDR3 runs to 16 residues. The CDR3: CASSHYSGNGGNTIYF. CDR3 nucleotides: TGTGCCAGCAGCCATTACTCCGGGAACGGCGGAAACACCATATATTTT.

The chain uses TRBV4-1 and TRBJ1-1; 7 bases agree with TRBD1. V lost 5 bases, J lost 4 bases, and 13 bases stayed unmatched. The CDR3 extends over 16 amino acids. CDR1 MGHRA and CDR2 YSYEKL come from the germline V gene. Here the CDR3 DNA reads TGCGCCAGCAGCACCCGACAGGGAGGATTGAGCACTGAAGCTTTCTTT. Encoded protein: CASSTRQGGLSTEAFF.

This chain connects TRBV5-1 to TRBJ2-2, with D perhaps TRBD2 (7 bases). V was shortened by 7 bases and J by 4 bases, with 17 bases between the two germline ends. This CDR3 is 15 amino acids long. Germline values: CDR1 SGHRS, CDR2 YFSETQ. CDR3 in DNA: TGCGCCAGCCGGGACACCCGCGGGAGCACCGGGGAGCTGTTTTTT. Translated, it gives CASRDTRGSTGELFF.

V gene TRBV9 combines with J gene TRBJ2-1; D call uncertain. V lost 1 base and J 9 bases, leaving 11 bases between the germline ends. CDR1 is SGDLS, CDR2 YYNGEE, per germline. CDR3 length: 13 amino acids. The chain's CDR3 is CASSVQSPGEQFF. In nucleotides, the CDR3 is TGTGCCAGCAGCGTACAAAGTCCCGGTGAGCAGTTCTTC.

For the CDR3, the DNA is TGTGCCAGCAGCCCCTGGAGGAGAACAGGGGTGTCCCACCAAGAGACCCAGTACTTC. It translates to CASSPWRRTGVSHQETQYF. The J gene is TRBJ2-5, the V gene TRBV7-8; 7 bases map to TRBD1. CDR3 length equals 19 residues. The V gene's germline CDR1 is SGHVS and CDR2 FQNEAQ. J lost 0 bases, V lost 5 bases, and 18 bases had no gene match.

The chain is built from TRBV21-1 and TRBJ2-2; TRBD1 is taken as the D call from the table, unchecked against the DNA. TRBV21-1 is a pseudogene. This CDR3 region has 16 residues. The CDR3 here is CASSNGQDPNTGELFF. CDR3 nucleotide sequence: TGTGCCAGCAGCAACGGACAGGACCCGAACACCGGGGAGCTGTTTTTT.

The chain couples TRBV9 to TRBJ2-7; 8 nucleotides line up with TRBD1. The CDR3 runs to 14 residues. The V gene's germline CDR1 is SGDLS and CDR2 YYNGEE. With 4 bases clipped from V and 6 bases from J, the junction kept 9 bases outside the gene matches. Here the CDR3 DNA reads TGTGCCAGCAGCCCTGGACAGGGAGTTGGCGAGCAGTACTTC. Encoded protein: CASSPGQGVGEQYF.

V gene TRBV5-4 combines with J gene TRBJ2-1, with TRBD2 matching 7 bases. V shed 10 bases and J 6 bases; nucleotides not matched to a gene: 13. The CDR3 contains 14 residues. CDR1 is SGHNT and CDR2 is YYREEE in the germline V gene (reference sequence). The CDR3 nucleotides are TGTGCCGAAGCAGCGGCGGGAGAAGGCAATGAGCAGTTCTTC. Protein: CAEAAAGEGNEQFF.

The chain links TRBV15 to TRBJ1-1; D not certain. This CDR3 contains 14 residues. Trimming pared 0 bases from V and 1 base from J, leaving 6 bases between. The germline V gene has CDR1 LNHNV and CDR2 YYDKDF (reference sequence). The CDR3 spells CATSRDPGNTEAFF. Written as DNA, the CDR3 is TGTGCCACCAGCAGAGATCCGGGGAACACTGAAGCTTTCTTT.

J is TRBJ2-2 and V is TRBV5-1; 8 bases line up with TRBD1. Germline V lookup: CDR1 SGHRS, CDR2 YFSETQ. The J segment lost 3 bases and the V segment lost 2 bases, leaving 0 bases of the junction unmatched. This CDR3 is 14 amino acids long. CDR3 bases: TGCGCCAGCAGCTTACAGGGGGACACCGGGGAGCTGTTTTTT. This codes for CASSLQGDTGELFF. The variable domain in full, completed from reference TRBV5-1 and TRBJ2-2, reads KAGVTQTPRYLIKTRGQQVTLSCSPISGHRSVSWYQQTPGQGLQFLFEYFSETQRNKGNFPGRFSGRQFSNSRSEMNVSTLELGDSALYLCASSLQGDTGELFFGEGSRLTVL.

This chain joins TRBV4-1 and TRBJ2-7; 9 bases are shared with TRBD1. CDR1 and CDR2 (germline): MGHRA, YSYEKL. Trimming cost V 4 bases and J 1 base; bases outside gene matches: 8. This CDR3 has 16 residues. The CDR3 DNA reads as TGCGCCAGCAGCCTCGAGACAGGGGGAAGGTCCTACGAGCAGTACTTC. This gives the protein CASSLETGGRSYEQYF.

The V and J genes are TRBV25-1 and TRBJ2-7, with TRBD2 matching 7 bases. Germline-derived CDR1 and CDR2 are MGHDK and SYGVNS. Trimming cost V 6 bases and J 1 base; bases outside gene matches: 3. The CDR3 sequence is 13 residues long. This chain's CDR3 is CASRVGGSYEQYF. The DNA of the CDR3 is TGTGCCAGCAGGGTGGGAGGGTCCTACGAGCAGTACTTC.

This chain links TRBV4-3 with TRBJ2-1; D perhaps matches TRBD2 (5 bases). Trimming left V 0 bases short and J 0 bases short, with 15 bases between. Germline V gene data show CDR1 as LGHNA and CDR2 as YSLEER. The CDR3 covers 18 residues. The chain's CDR3 is CASSQEAYTGSSYNEQFF. The CDR3 DNA reads as TGCGCCAGCAGCCAAGAAGCATACACTGGGAGCTCCTACAATGAGCAGTTCTTC.

This sequence joins TRBV29-1 and TRBJ1-1; D may be TRBD1 (6 bases). The germline gives CDR1 SQVTM, CDR2 ANQGSEA. Trimming took 5 bases from V and 3 from J, leaving 10 bases between them. The CDR3 extends over 12 amino acids. The CDR3 nucleotides are TGCAGCGTTCGGGGGGCGGACACTGAAGCTTTCTTT. Translating gives CSVRGADTEAFF.

This chain joins TRBV6-5 and TRBJ1-2, with D unresolved. Germline V gene sequence: CDR1 MNHEY, CDR2 SVGAGI. The length of the CDR3 is 13 residues. V dropped 5 bases and J dropped 4 bases, with 11 bases sitting between them. DNA for the CDR3: TGTGCCAGCAGTCCCCGGCGGGGCTATGGCTACACCTTC. Protein product: CASSPRRGYGYTF.

The chain recombines TRBV12-3 or TRBV12-4 with TRBJ1-2, with D perhaps matching TRBD1 (5 bases). The V end lost 2 bases, the J end lost 6 bases, and 7 bases lay between the germline ends. The length of the CDR3 is 12 residues. This chain's CDR3 is CASSLQGDGYTF. The CDR3 coding sequence is TGTGCCAGCAGTTTACAGGGCGATGGCTACACCTTC.

The chain couples TRBV14 to TRBJ2-2; D gene ambiguous. Germline V CDR1 and CDR2: SGHDN, FVKESK. There are 12 residues in the CDR3. V was pared by 4 bases and J by 7 bases, with 7 bases between. CDR3 amino acids: CASSLTIGELFF. The CDR3 nucleotides are TGTGCCAGCAGCCTCACTATCGGGGAGCTGTTTTTT.

This clone has a single count. This chain connects TRBV10-3 to TRBJ1-1; 7 positions match TRBD1. Germline CDR1 ENHRY, CDR2 SYGVKD. This CDR3 is 14 amino acids long. The V segment lost 5 bases and the J segment 0 bases; nucleotides outside the gene matches: 3. The CDR3 nucleotides are TGTGCCATCAGTCTAACAGGGGTGAACACTGAAGCTTTCTTT. It specifies CAISLTGVNTEAFF.

V is TRBV4-2 and J is TRBJ1-1; the D gene is possibly TRBD1 (6 bases). Trimming took 0 bases from V and 5 from J, leaving 10 bases between them. The CDR3 has 14 residues. Looked up from germline, CDR1 is LGHNA and CDR2 is YNFKEQ. The CDR3 DNA sequence: TGTGCCAGCAGCCAAGATTGGCAGGGGACTGAAGCTTTCTTT. Translation gives CASSQDWQGTEAFF.

The chain has TRBV10-1 and TRBJ2-7; 10 bases fit TRBD1. There are 13 residues in the CDR3. The junction had 6 bases not matched to a gene; V was cut back by 7 bases and J by 6 bases. Germline values: CDR1 WNHNN, CDR2 SYGVQD (reference sequence). CDR3 DNA sequence: TGCGCCAGCATCGCGGGACAGGGGTGCGAGCAGTACTTC. The encoded protein is CASIAGQGCEQYF.

J is TRBJ1-4 and V is TRBV5-5; 7 nucleotides agree with TRBD1. With V trimmed by 0 bases and J by 0 bases, 8 bases remained unmatched. The CDR3 runs 18 residues. Per germline, CDR1 SGHKS and CDR2 YYEKEE (reference sequence). Here the CDR3 DNA reads TGTGCCAGCAGCTTGGGGTTTCAAGGGACAGCAACTAATGAAAAACTGTTTTTT. Protein product: CASSLGFQGTATNEKLFF. Full variable domain (outside the CDR3, taken from reference TRBV5-5 and TRBJ1-4): DAGVTQSPTHLIKTRGQQVTLRCSPISGHKSVSWYQQVLGQGPQFIFQYYEKEERGRGNFPDRFSARQFPNYSSELNVNALLLGDSALYLCASSLGFQGTATNEKLFFGSGTQLSVL.

The genes are TRBV13 and TRBJ2-1, with D unclear. Germline V lookup: CDR1 PRHDT, CDR2 FYEKMQ (reference sequence). V was cut by 2 bases and J by 4 bases, with 9 bases left in between. The CDR3 has 14 residues. CDR3 residues: CASSLSRSYNEQFF. DNA for the CDR3: TGTGCCAGCAGCTTATCCAGGTCGTACAATGAGCAGTTCTTC. The full variable domain, with the rest looked up from reference TRBV13 and TRBJ2-1, is AAGVIQSPRHLIKEKRETATLKCYPIPRHDTVYWYQQGPGQDPQFLISFYEKMQSDKGSIPDRFSAQQFSDYHSELNMSSLELGDSALYFCASSLSRSYNEQFFGPGTRLTVL.

V and J are TRBV5-5 and TRBJ1-5; D is possibly TRBD1 (5 bases). V was pared by 2 bases and J by 4 bases, with 13 bases between. The germline CDR1 and CDR2 sequences are SGHKS and YYEKEE (reference sequence). The length of the CDR3 is 15 residues. CDR3 in amino acids: CASSFIWGGNQPQHF. CDR3 coding DNA: TGTGCCAGCAGCTTCATCTGGGGGGGAAATCAGCCCCAGCATTTT.